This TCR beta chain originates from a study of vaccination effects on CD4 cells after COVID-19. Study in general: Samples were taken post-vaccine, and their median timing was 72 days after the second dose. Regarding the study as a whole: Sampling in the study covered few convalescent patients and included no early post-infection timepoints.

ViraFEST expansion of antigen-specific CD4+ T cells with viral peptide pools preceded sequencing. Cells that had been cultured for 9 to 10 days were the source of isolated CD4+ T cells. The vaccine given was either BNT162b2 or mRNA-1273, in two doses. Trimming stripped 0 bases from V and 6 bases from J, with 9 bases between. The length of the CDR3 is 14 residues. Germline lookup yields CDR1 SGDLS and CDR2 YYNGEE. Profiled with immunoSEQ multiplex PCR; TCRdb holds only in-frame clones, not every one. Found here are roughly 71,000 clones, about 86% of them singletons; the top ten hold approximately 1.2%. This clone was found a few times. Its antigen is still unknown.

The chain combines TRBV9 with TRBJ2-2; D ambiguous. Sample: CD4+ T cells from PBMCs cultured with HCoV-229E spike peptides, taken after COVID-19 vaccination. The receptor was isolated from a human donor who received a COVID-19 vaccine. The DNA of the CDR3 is TGTGCCAGCAGCGTAGTGAGCACGCCCGGGGAGCTGTTTTTT. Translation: CASSVVSTPGELFF. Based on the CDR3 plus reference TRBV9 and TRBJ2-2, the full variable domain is DSGVTQTPKHLITATGQRVTLRCSPRSGDLSVYWYQQSLDQGLQFLIQYYNGEERAKGNILERFSAQQFPDLHSELNLSSLELGDSALYFCASSVVSTPGELFFGEGSRLTVL.